These 14 T cell receptor beta chains were all obtained from the same sample, sequenced in a study of chemoradiotherapy in HPV16-positive cancers (dated 2022 in TCRdb). The library was produced with the immunoSEQ multiplex PCR assay. TCRdb took this table from immuneACCESS and kept in-frame rearrangements with V and J called. Such tables lack part of the clones; where checked against another copy, unresolved V genes explain under half of the gap, and the rest is unexplained. Across this sample there are about 12,000 clones, with 55% to 75% seen only once. The ten largest clones add up to roughly 8.3% of the sample. Sample collection occurred from a patient who underwent chemoradiotherapy. Source of these receptors: a human donor with HPV-associated anogenital cancer.

The chain joins TRBV4-2 to TRBJ1-1; tentatively, D is TRBD1 (6 bases). Between the trimmed V and J ends, which lost 2 bases and 1 base, there was a span of 14 bases. This CDR3 spans 16 amino acids. Germline V gene sequence: CDR1 LGHNA, CDR2 YNFKEQ. As DNA, the CDR3 is TGTGCCAGCAGCCAACGGGACACGACGACGAACACTGAAGCTTTCTTT. Residues: CASSQRDTTTNTEAFF.

The CDR3 region has the DNA TGTGCCAGCAGTTCGACGGGGTGGAACACTGAAGCTTTCTTT. Encoded protein: CASSSTGWNTEAFF. The chain joins TRBV27 to TRBJ1-1; D gene unclear. V gave up 4 bases and J gave up 1 base, with 10 bases separating them. Germline V gives CDR1 MNHEY, CDR2 SMNVEV (reference sequence). This CDR3 has 14 amino acids.

V gene TRBV2 combines with J gene TRBJ1-1, with D hard to call. The CDR3 consists of 15 residues. Trimming removed 3 bases from V and 1 base from J, with 12 bases in between. CDR1 is SNHLY, CDR2 FYNNEI, per germline. In nucleotides, the CDR3 is TGTGCCAGCAGTGATTTGGTCAACTCGAACACTGAAGCTTTCTTT. Translating gives CASSDLVNSNTEAFF.

The genes are TRBV28 and TRBJ2-1; maybe TRBD1 (5 bases). The CDR3 consists of 16 residues. In germline, CDR1 is MDHEN, CDR2 SYDVKM. V lost 3 bases, J lost 2 bases, and 14 bases lay in between. CDR3 in amino acids: CASSLGRGPPYNEQFF. The CDR3 DNA reads as TGTGCCAGCAGTTTGGGTAGGGGCCCCCCCTACAATGAGCAGTTCTTC. Full variable domain (remainder filled in from reference TRBV28 and TRBJ2-1): DVKVTQSSRYLVKRTGEKVFLECVQDMDHENMFWYRQDPGLGLRLIYFSYDVKMKEKGDIPEGYSVSREKKERFSLILESASTNQTSMYLCASSLGRGPPYNEQFFGPGTRLTVL.

This sequence joins TRBV30 and TRBJ2-5, with TRBD2 identical over 8 bases. Germline V lookup: CDR1 GTSNPN, CDR2 SVGIG (reference sequence). This CDR3 contains 17 residues. J gave up 5 bases and V 3 bases, and 17 bases lay outside the gene matches. The DNA of the CDR3 is TGTGCCTGGAGACTTCTCACTAGCGGCACCCGGGAGGAGACCCAGTACTTC. Amino acids: CAWRLLTSGTREETQYF.

As regards this clone: The same CDR3 can be traced to other DNA sequences in this sample. The chain combines TRBV30 with TRBJ2-7; 12 nucleotides line up with TRBD2. The trim removed 1 base at V and 3 bases at J, leaving 4 bases unmatched. This CDR3 comprises 15 residues. CDR1 and CDR2 (germline): GTSNPN, SVGIG (reference sequence). CDR3 sequence: CAWSEGTSGLYEQYF. CDR3 nucleotides: TGTGCCTGGAGTGAAGGGACTAGCGGGCTCTACGAGCAGTACTTC.

The gene calls are TRBV18 and TRBJ2-3; D unresolved. The CDR3 length is 15 residues. In germline, CDR1 is KGHSH, CDR2 LQKENI. The ends were cut back, 2 bases at V and 0 bases at J, with 9 bases in the middle. The CDR3 sequence: CASSPGLTSTDTQYF. The CDR3 coding sequence is TGTGCCAGCTCACCAGGGCTCACTAGCACAGATACGCAGTATTTT.

This rearrangement joins TRBV7-9 to TRBJ1-1; TRBD1 aligns across 8 bases. Germline trimming cut 5 bases from V and 8 bases from J; bases unmatched to any gene: 13. The CDR3 has 15 amino acids. The germline V gene has CDR1 SEHNR and CDR2 FQNEAQ (reference sequence). CDR3 sequence (DNA): TGTGCCAGCAGCCCCGGACAGGGTGAGGCCATGGAAGCTTTCTTT. Amino acids: CASSPGQGEAMEAFF.

The chain carries TRBV28 and TRBJ2-3; 11 bases map to TRBD2. Trimming removed 6 bases from V and 6 bases from J; junction bases left unmatched: 8. Germline values: CDR1 MDHEN, CDR2 SYDVKM. The CDR3 length is 15 residues. CDR3 residues: CASRRTSGRMDTQYF. In DNA form, the CDR3 reads TGTGCCAGCAGACGTACTAGCGGGAGAATGGATACGCAGTATTTT.

The CDR3 here is CASRTGTGLWYTEAFF. The CDR3 DNA follows: TGTGCCAGCAGAACCGGGACAGGGTTGTGGTACACTGAAGCTTTCTTT. The V and J genes are TRBV7-2 and TRBJ1-1; 9 bases map to TRBD1. CDR1 is SGHTA, CDR2 FQGNSA, per germline. The CDR3 contains 16 residues. V shed 6 bases and J 3 bases; nucleotides not matched to a gene: 11.

The chain combines TRBV7-3 with TRBJ2-1; D call uncertain. The V and J ends lost 0 bases and 13 bases respectively, with 16 bases between them. The CDR3 is 14 residues long. Germline V gives CDR1 SGHTA, CDR2 FQGTGA. CDR3 amino acids: CASSLTESQGPQFF. Written as DNA, the CDR3 is TGTGCCAGCAGCTTAACGGAAAGCCAAGGTCCCCAGTTCTTC.

In its sample, this clone was seen a few times. The rearrangement uses TRBV7-3 and TRBJ2-2; no firm D call. This CDR3 comprises 14 residues. V was pared by 4 bases and J by 5 bases, with 11 bases between. Germline V CDR1 and CDR2: SGHTA, FQGTGA. This chain's CDR3 is CASSSDVGTGELFF. The CDR3 coding sequence is TGTGCCAGCAGCTCCGACGTGGGGACCGGGGAGCTGTTTTTT.

The CDR3 reads CASSQSYRGPSHYEQYF. The CDR3 nucleotides are TGCGCCAGCAGCCAATCCTACAGGGGGCCCTCACACTACGAGCAGTACTTC. This chain joins TRBV4-3 and TRBJ2-7; TRBD1 matches at 9 bases. The germline V gene has CDR1 LGHNA and CDR2 YSLEER. Germline trimming cut 2 bases from V and 3 bases from J; bases unmatched to any gene: 11. The CDR3 runs 17 residues.

This chain links TRBV5-6 with TRBJ2-7; 10 bases match TRBD1. The CDR3 consists of 14 residues. Trimming cost V 3 bases and J 5 bases; bases outside gene matches: 5. Germline V gene sequence: CDR1 SGHDT, CDR2 YYEEEE. CDR3 sequence reads: CASSWDRGADEQYF. CDR3 bases: TGTGCCAGCAGCTGGGACAGGGGTGCGGACGAGCAGTACTTC.